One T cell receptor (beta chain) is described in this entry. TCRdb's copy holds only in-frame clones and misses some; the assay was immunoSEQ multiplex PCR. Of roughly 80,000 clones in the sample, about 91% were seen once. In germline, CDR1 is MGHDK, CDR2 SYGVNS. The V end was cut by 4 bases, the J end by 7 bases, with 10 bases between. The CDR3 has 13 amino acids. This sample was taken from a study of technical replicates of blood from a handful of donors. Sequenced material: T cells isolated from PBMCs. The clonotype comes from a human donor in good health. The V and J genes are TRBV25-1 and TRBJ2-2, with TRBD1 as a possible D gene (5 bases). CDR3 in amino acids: CASSADSVGELFF. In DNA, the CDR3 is TGTGCCAGCAGTGCTGACAGTGTCGGGGAGCTGTTTTTT.